This T cell receptor beta chain was recovered during a study of response to subunit inactivated influenza vaccine. Study-wide findings and caveats: Only a handful of new T cells, the authors suggested, are recruited with each seasonal influenza vaccination.

CDR3 length: 16 amino acids. V trimming: 0 bases; J trimming: 5 bases; junction bases outside the gene matches: 8. Per germline, CDR1 SGDLS and CDR2 YYNGEE. Many counts were recorded for this clonotype. As yet, its antigen is unknown. TCRdb fed the RT-PCR reads into MiXCR, producing one record per CDR3 protein. The sample includes around 480,000 distinct CDR3 sequences, more than 15% of them seen just once. Sequences were derived from CD4+ T cells sorted from PBMCs, sampled 23 to 25 months after vaccination. This receptor was taken from a man between 45 and 75 years old who received an inactivated influenza vaccine. The V call is TRBV9, the J call TRBJ2-1; 7 positions match TRBD2. CDR3 sequence (DNA): TGTGCCAGCAGCGTAGCCCCAGCGGGGTTTAACAATGAGCAGTTCTTC. Amino acid sequence: CASSVAPAGFNNEQFF.